The entry below gives a single T cell receptor beta chain sequence along with its context. What it binds is not known. CDR1 is MNHEY and CDR2 is SMNVEV in the germline V gene (reference sequence). V lost 5 bases and J lost 3, with 13 bases in between. This CDR3 is built from 15 residues. TCR beta rearrangements were amplified from peripheral blood genomic DNA. The data stem from a study of T cell repertoires in aging, cancer and after chemotherapy. Overall study: Over several months to years, re-sampled healthy donor repertoires clearly shared clones. Study-wide results and limits: Healthy donors lost TCR diversity with age mainly through richness, cancer patients through richness and evenness. Age-matched healthy donors had significantly more diverse, less clonal blood TCR repertoires than untreated cancer patients. The repertoire data cannot show anything about immunological memory following chemotherapy.

Rearranged V-D-J TRB sequences were amplified with a mixed TRB-A/B primer pool. From the multiplex PCR reads, TCRdb called clonotypes with MiXCR, one entry per CDR3 protein. The repertoire holds about 4,900 distinct CDR3 sequences, 35% to 60% seen once, with approximately 28% in the top ten. The sequencing input was blood. This sequence joins TRBV27 and TRBJ2-2, with D perhaps matching TRBD2 (5 bases). This sequence was found in a human donor in good health. The CDR3 region has the DNA TGTGCCAGCAGTCTTAGTGGGCGGGACACCGGGGAGCTGTTTTTT. It codes for CASSLSGRDTGELFF.